This T cell receptor (beta chain) was sequenced in a study of cytomegalovirus exposure and HLA in healthy donors. The germline V gene encodes CDR1 KGHSH and CDR2 LQKENI. Trimming left V 3 bases short and J 6 bases short, with 4 bases between. This CDR3 has 11 residues. PCR was performed using 60 Vbeta and 13 Jbeta primers. Per the authors' pipeline: Later, tens of millions of unique TCR beta chains were counted in an analysis, and about 10 million of them were shared. Profiling relied on immunoSEQ multiplex PCR, and the TCRdb table lists in-frame clones only, not all of them. That table gives V, J and clone size, and the DNA gave D and trimming. The listing records approximately 190,000 clones.

This chain links TRBV18 with TRBJ2-3, with unresolved D. This receptor was identified in a man aged 25 to 40 in good health and CMV-seronegative. Material for sequencing was PBMCs. Here the CDR3 reads CASSPEDTQYF. The DNA of the CDR3 is TGTGCCAGCTCACCTGAGGATACGCAGTATTTT.